This T cell receptor beta chain stems from a study of cytomegalovirus exposure and HLA in healthy donors. The primer mix had 60 Vbeta and 13 Jbeta primers. Profiled with immunoSEQ multiplex PCR; TCRdb holds only in-frame clones, not every one. The sample includes roughly 190,000 clones, 12% seen only once; the top ten take 7.8%. Study conclusions and caveats: An analysis done earlier found most TCR beta V segments productive about 87% or about 30% of the time. Later analysis identified several of the most significant clusters that appeared linked to common viral pathogens.

In the case of this clone: Its matching antigen is unknown.

The sequence was collected from a man over 45 in good health and CMV-seropositive. Input material: PBMCs.

CDR3: CASSPYNRGEESGYTF. DNA of the CDR3: TGTGCCAGCAGCCCTTATAACAGGGGGGAAGAAAGTGGCTACACCTTC. The chain combines TRBV11-3 with TRBJ1-2; the match to TRBD1 covers 8 bases. This CDR3 spans 16 amino acids. Germline loops: CDR1 SGHNT, CDR2 YENEEA. Trimming cost V 5 bases and J 7 bases; bases outside gene matches: 15.